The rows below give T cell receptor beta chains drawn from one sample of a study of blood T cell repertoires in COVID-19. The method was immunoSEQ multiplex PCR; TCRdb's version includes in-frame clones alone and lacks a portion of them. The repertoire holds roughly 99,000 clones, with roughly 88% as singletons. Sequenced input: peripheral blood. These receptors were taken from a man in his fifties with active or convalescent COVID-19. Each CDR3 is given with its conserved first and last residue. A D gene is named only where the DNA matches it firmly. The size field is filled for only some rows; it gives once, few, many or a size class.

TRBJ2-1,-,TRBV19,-,CASSIPAGDFSSYNEQFF,TGTGCCAGTAGTATACCCGCGGGCGATTTTAGCTCCTACAATGAGCAGTTCTTC
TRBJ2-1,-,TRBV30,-,CAWSVRDYRPFF,TGTGCCTGGAGTGTACGTGACTATCGCCCTTTCTTC
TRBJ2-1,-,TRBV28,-,CASSLSGAENEQFF,TGTGCCAGCAGTTTAAGTGGGGCCGAAAATGAGCAGTTCTTC
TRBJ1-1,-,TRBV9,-,CASGAGEGTEAFF,TGTGCCAGCGGCGCAGGGGAGGGGACTGAAGCTTTCTTT
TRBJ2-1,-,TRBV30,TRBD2,CASSGTSGSDEQFF,TGTGCCTCCTCCGGGACTAGCGGGAGTGATGAGCAGTTCTTC
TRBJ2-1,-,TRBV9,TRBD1,CASSVEGTGGNEQFF,TGTGCCAGCAGCGTAGAGGGGACAGGGGGCAATGAGCAGTTCTTC
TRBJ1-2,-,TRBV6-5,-,CASSYGAGWWDYTF,TGTGCCAGCAGTTACGGGGCAGGGTGGTGGGACTACACCTTC
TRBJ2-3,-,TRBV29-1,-,CSGWETVSTDTQYF,TGCAGCGGATGGGAGACCGTTAGCACAGATACGCAGTATTTT
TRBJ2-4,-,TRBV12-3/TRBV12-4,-,CASSLLHENIQYF,TGTGCCAGCAGTTTATTACATGAAAACATTCAGTACTTC
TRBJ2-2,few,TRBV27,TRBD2,CASSLSGLVNTGELFF,TGTGCCAGCAGTTTATCGGGACTAGTTAACACCGGGGAGCTGTTTTTT
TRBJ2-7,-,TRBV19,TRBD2,CASSGLAGGYEQYF,TGTGCCAGTAGTGGACTAGCGGGAGGCTACGAGCAGTACTTC
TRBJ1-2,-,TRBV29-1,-,CSVEDPGGYGYTF,TGCAGCGTTGAAGATCCGGGGGGCTATGGCTACACCTTC
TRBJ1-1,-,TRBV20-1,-,CSASSVPNTEAFF,TGCAGTGCTAGTTCTGTCCCGAACACTGAAGCTTTCTTT
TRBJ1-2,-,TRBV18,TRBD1,CASSPLTPGQVDYGYTF,TGTGCCAGCTCTCCTCTAACCCCGGGACAGGTGGACTATGGCTACACCTTC
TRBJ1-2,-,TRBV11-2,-,CASSLEEGLGFFGYTF,TGTGCCAGCAGCTTAGAGGAGGGGTTGGGTTTCTTTGGCTACACCTTC
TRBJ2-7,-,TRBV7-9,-,CASSLGRKPSYEQYF,TGTGCCAGCAGCTTAGGCAGGAAACCTTCCTACGAGCAGTACTTC
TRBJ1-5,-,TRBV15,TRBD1,CAKYRDRDSNQPQHF,TGTGCCAAGTACCGGGACAGGGATAGCAATCAGCCCCAGCATTTT
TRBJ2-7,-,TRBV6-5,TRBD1,CASSSFGTDYEQYF,TGTGCCAGCAGCTCTTTTGGGACAGACTACGAGCAGTACTTC
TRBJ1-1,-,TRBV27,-,CASSFDRSTEAFF,TGTGCCAGCAGTTTCGACAGGTCTACTGAAGCTTTCTTT
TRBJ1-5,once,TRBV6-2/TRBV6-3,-,CASSYYPYSNQPQHF,TGTGCCAGCAGTTACTATCCCTATAGCAATCAGCCCCAGCATTTT
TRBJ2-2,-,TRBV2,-,CASSAKASVTGELFF,TGTGCCAGCAGTGCAAAGGCTAGCGTCACCGGGGAGCTGTTTTTT
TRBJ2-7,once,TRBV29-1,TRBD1,CSVTRGNSYEQYF,TGCAGCGTAACCAGGGGGAACTCCTACGAGCAGTACTTC
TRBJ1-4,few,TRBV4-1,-,CASSSGPQDIDEKLFF,TGCGCCAGCAGCTCAGGCCCCCAGGACATAGATGAAAAACTGTTTTTT
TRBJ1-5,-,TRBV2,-,CASTQGRPVEPQHF,TGTGCCAGCACTCAGGGGCGCCCAGTGGAGCCCCAGCATTTT
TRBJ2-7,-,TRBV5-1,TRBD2,CASAQTAGVDEQYF,TGCGCCAGCGCCCAGACGGCGGGAGTAGACGAGCAGTACTTC
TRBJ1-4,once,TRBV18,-,CASSHPDFDKLFF,TGTGCCAGCTCCCACCCGGACTTCGACAAACTGTTTTTT
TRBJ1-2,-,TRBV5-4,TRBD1,CASSLAGGNGYTF,TGTGCCAGCAGCTTAGCAGGGGGAAATGGCTACACCTTC
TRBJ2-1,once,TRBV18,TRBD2,CASSPFSGRCGNEQFF,TGTGCCAGCTCACCTTTTAGCGGGAGGTGCGGCAATGAGCAGTTCTTC
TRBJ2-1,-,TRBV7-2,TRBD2,CASSLVVGGRAPYNEQFF,TGTGCCAGCAGCTTAGTGGTTGGAGGGAGGGCCCCCTACAATGAGCAGTTCTTC
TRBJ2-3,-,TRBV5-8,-,CASSLQGGGDTQYF,TGTGCCAGCAGCTTGCAGGGGGGTGGAGATACGCAGTATTTT
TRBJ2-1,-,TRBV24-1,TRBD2,CATSDPTLAGGFSEQFF,TGTGCCACCAGTGATCCAACATTAGCGGGAGGATTCTCTGAGCAGTTCTTC
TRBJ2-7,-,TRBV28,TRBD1,CASSLSSGTGGTYEQYF,TGTGCCAGCAGTTTGTCATCCGGGACAGGGGGTACCTACGAGCAGTACTTC
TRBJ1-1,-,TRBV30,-,CAWSANTARRTEAFF,TGTGCCTGGAGTGCCAATACCGCCCGGAGGACTGAAGCTTTCTTT
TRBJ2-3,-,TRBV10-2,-,CASGYSGTDTQYF,TGCGCCAGCGGGTATTCAGGGACAGATACGCAGTATTTT